Listed below are T cell receptor beta chains from one sample, sequenced in a study of blood T cell repertoires in COVID-19. Libraries were prepared by immunoSEQ multiplex PCR; TCRdb keeps only in-frame clonotypes and omits some of them. This sample yields 87,000 or so clones, of which under 85% are seen a single time; approximately 3% belongs to the top ten. Sample: peripheral blood. The source of these receptors is an elderly woman with COVID-19, enrolled during active disease. The CDR3 runs from the conserved cysteine through the conserved F or W. A D gene is named only where the DNA matches it firmly. Not every row has a clone size; where given, it reads once, few, many or a size class.

V	size	D	J	CDR3	DNA
TRBV24-1	-	TRBD1	TRBJ2-7	CATSSAGQGAYEQYF	TGTGCCACCAGTTCCGCGGGACAGGGAGCCTACGAGCAGTACTTC
TRBV27	-	-	TRBJ1-6	CASSLVGLSSLHF	TGTGCCAGCAGTTTAGTCGGACTCTCGTCCCTCCACTTT
TRBV27	-	TRBD1	TRBJ1-2	CASRDRDRAHGYTF	TGTGCCAGCAGAGACCGGGACAGGGCTCATGGCTACACCTTC
TRBV7-3	-	TRBD1	TRBJ2-1	CASSGAGGYNEQFF	TGTGCCAGCAGCGGGGCAGGGGGCTACAATGAGCAGTTCTTC
TRBV5-6	-	-	TRBJ2-3	CASSRGYGADTQYF	TGTGCCAGCAGCCGGGGATATGGGGCAGATACGCAGTATTTT
TRBV2	-	-	TRBJ1-2	CASSAQGGRIGGYTF	TGTGCCAGCAGCGCCCAGGGAGGCAGGATTGGTGGCTACACCTTC
TRBV21-1	-	-	TRBJ1-3	CASSKTPRGTARPGNTIYF	TGTGCCAGCAGCAAGACCCCCAGGGGGACAGCTCGACCGGGAAACACCATATATTTT
TRBV6-1	-	-	TRBJ2-7	CASSDQAEIEQYF	TGTGCCAGCAGTGATCAGGCAGAAATCGAGCAGTACTTC
TRBV7-9	-	-	TRBJ1-3	CASSLPSFTIYF	TGTGCCAGCAGCCTCCCCTCCTTCACCATATATTTT
TRBV2	once	TRBD2	TRBJ2-7	CARGREVAGNRGEQYF	TGTGCCAGGGGAAGAGAGGTAGCGGGAAATAGGGGCGAGCAGTACTTC
TRBV27	-	TRBD1	TRBJ1-4	CASSSRTGGGFNEKLFF	TGTGCCAGCAGTTCCCGGACAGGCGGAGGGTTTAATGAAAAACTGTTTTTT
TRBV29-1	-	TRBD1	TRBJ2-3	CSVVQGADTQYF	TGCAGCGTTGTTCAGGGGGCAGATACGCAGTATTTT
TRBV6-4	few	-	TRBJ1-5	CASSESGGGNQPQHF	TGTGCCAGCAGTGAGTCCGGCGGCGGCAATCAGCCCCAGCATTTT
TRBV12-5	-	-	TRBJ2-7	CASGPRGDPSYEQYF	TGTGCTAGTGGACCCCGCGGGGACCCCTCCTACGAGCAGTACTTC
TRBV7-2	-	TRBD1	TRBJ1-1	CASSLQGGNTEAFF	TGTGCCAGCAGCTTACAGGGGGGGAACACTGAAGCTTTCTTT
TRBV5-1	once	TRBD1	TRBJ2-5	CASSLVSGGETQYF	TGCGCCAGCAGCTTGGTGTCAGGGGGAGAGACCCAGTACTTC
TRBV7-2	-	TRBD2	TRBJ2-5	CASTPGGAQETQYF	TGTGCCAGCACTCCCGGGGGGGCTCAAGAGACCCAGTACTTC
TRBV5-1	-	-	TRBJ1-3	CASSLESGRTGNTIYF	TGCGCCAGCAGCTTGGAGAGCGGGAGAACTGGAAACACCATATATTTT
TRBV27	-	TRBD1	TRBJ2-5	CASRGTGEETQYF	TGTGCCAGCAGGGGGACAGGGGAAGAGACCCAGTACTTC
TRBV30	few	-	TRBJ1-6	CAWTTTGSYNSPLHF	TGTGCCTGGACCACAACGGGCTCCTATAATTCACCCCTCCACTTT
TRBV11-2	once	-	TRBJ2-3	CASSLGQLTVNTQYF	TGTGCCAGCAGCTTAGGTCAACTGACTGTAAATACGCAGTATTTT
TRBV7-7	-	TRBD2	TRBJ2-1	CASSKKSGRARNEQFF	TGTGCCAGCAGCAAAAAAAGCGGGAGGGCCAGGAATGAGCAGTTCTTC
TRBV12-5	-	-	TRBJ1-5	CASALGLRQAPYQPQHF	TGTGCTAGTGCCTTAGGTCTTAGGCAGGCCCCCTACCAGCCCCAGCATTTT
TRBV7-2	-	-	TRBJ2-1	CASSSDSYEQFF	TGTGCCAGCAGTTCCGACAGTTATGAGCAGTTCTTC
TRBV5-1	-	-	TRBJ2-2	CASSFLSLATNTGELFF	TGCGCCAGCAGCTTCCTATCGCTAGCGACGAACACCGGGGAGCTGTTTTTT
TRBV11-2	-	TRBD2	TRBJ2-7	CASSSPWGLAGVTEEQYF	TGTGCCAGCAGCTCCCCGTGGGGACTAGCGGGAGTAACGGAAGAGCAGTACTTC
TRBV10-3	-	TRBD2	TRBJ2-1	CAINSGAVYEQFF	TGTGCCATCAACAGCGGGGCTGTATATGAGCAGTTCTTC
TRBV15	-	TRBD1	TRBJ1-5	CATSKPVGQGAQPQHF	TGTGCCACCAGCAAGCCTGTAGGACAGGGGGCCCAGCCCCAGCATTTT
TRBV6-2/TRBV6-3	-	-	TRBJ2-2	CASSFQGLYTGELFF	TGTGCCAGCAGTTTCCAGGGACTGTACACCGGGGAGCTGTTTTTT
TRBV28	-	TRBD1	TRBJ1-4	CASSVDRGHEKLFF	TGTGCCAGCAGCGTGGACAGGGGGCATGAAAAACTGTTTTTT
TRBV2	-	TRBD2	TRBJ2-3	CASTGWYGGDTQYF	TGTGCCAGCACCGGATGGTACGGGGGGGATACGCAGTATTTT
TRBV5-1	-	-	TRBJ2-5	CASSLQETQYF	TGCGCCAGCAGCCTACAAGAGACCCAGTACTTC
TRBV6-2/TRBV6-3	once	-	TRBJ2-7	CASSLPGWYEQYF	TGTGCCAGCAGTTTGCCGGGGTGGTACGAGCAGTACTTC
TRBV18	once	TRBD2	TRBJ2-1	CASQLAGLYNEQFF	TGTGCCAGCCAATTAGCGGGACTATACAATGAGCAGTTCTTC
TRBV2	-	-	TRBJ1-1	CASLGVVRDTEAFF	TGTGCCAGCTTGGGAGTTGTGAGGGACACTGAAGCTTTCTTT
TRBV18	-	TRBD2	TRBJ2-7	CASSVAGVLYEQYF	TGTGCCAGCTCCGTAGCGGGAGTTCTCTACGAGCAGTACTTC
TRBV2	few	-	TRBJ1-2	CASSELGWARNYGYTF	TGTGCCAGCAGTGAATTGGGCTGGGCCAGAAACTATGGCTACACCTTC
TRBV27	few	-	TRBJ1-6	CASSLWGGSLDNSPLHF	TGTGCCAGCAGTTTGTGGGGAGGCAGCCTCGATAATTCACCCCTCCACTTT
TRBV28	-	-	TRBJ2-7	CASGGGGSYEQYF	TGTGCCAGCGGGGGGGGCGGTTCCTACGAGCAGTACTTC
TRBV7-2	-	-	TRBJ2-5	CASSPDYFQETQYF	TGTGCCAGCAGCCCCGACTATTTCCAAGAGACCCAGTACTTC
TRBV27	-	TRBD1	TRBJ1-1	CASREGTAVPNTEAFF	TGTGCCAGCAGAGAAGGGACAGCGGTCCCTAACACTGAAGCTTTCTTT
TRBV3-1/TRBV3-2	-	-	TRBJ1-4	CASSQVPGINEKLFF	TGTGCCAGCAGCCAAGTTCCAGGAATTAATGAAAAACTGTTTTTT
TRBV9	once	-	TRBJ1-4	CASSPSPGLLHEKLFF	TGTGCCAGCAGCCCCTCCCCAGGCCTCCTTCATGAAAAACTGTTTTTT
TRBV18	once	TRBD1	TRBJ1-3	CASSPLTGAGNTIYF	TGTGCCAGCTCACCACTGACAGGGGCTGGAAACACCATATATTTT
TRBV9	-	TRBD2	TRBJ2-7	CASSPQGLAPHEQYF	TGTGCCAGCAGCCCCCAGGGACTAGCGCCACACGAGCAGTACTTC
TRBV11-2	-	-	TRBJ1-6	CASSLDGRLNSPLHF	TGTGCCAGCAGCTTAGATGGCAGGCTCAATTCACCCCTCCACTTT
TRBV18	-	TRBD1	TRBJ1-4	CASSGQTGGAANEKLFF	TGTGCCAGCTCAGGACAGACAGGGGGCGCGGCTAATGAAAAACTGTTTTTT
TRBV10-3	-	-	TRBJ2-7	CAIAGGYSYEQYF	TGTGCCATCGCGGGCGGGTACTCCTACGAGCAGTACTTC